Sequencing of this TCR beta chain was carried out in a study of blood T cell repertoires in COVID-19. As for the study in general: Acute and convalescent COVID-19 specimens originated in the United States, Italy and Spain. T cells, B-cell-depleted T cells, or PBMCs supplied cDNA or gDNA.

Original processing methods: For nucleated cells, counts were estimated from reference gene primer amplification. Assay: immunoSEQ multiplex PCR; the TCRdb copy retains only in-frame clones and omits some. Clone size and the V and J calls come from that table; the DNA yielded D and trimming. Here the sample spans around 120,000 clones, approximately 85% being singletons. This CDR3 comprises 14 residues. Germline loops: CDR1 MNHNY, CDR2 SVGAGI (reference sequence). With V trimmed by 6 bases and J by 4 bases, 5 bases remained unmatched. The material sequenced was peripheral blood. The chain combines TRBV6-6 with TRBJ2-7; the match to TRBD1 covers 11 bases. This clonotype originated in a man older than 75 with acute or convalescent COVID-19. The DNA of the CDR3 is TGTGCCAGCAGCCTCGGGACAGGGGGATACGAGCAGTACTTC. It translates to CASSLGTGGYEQYF.